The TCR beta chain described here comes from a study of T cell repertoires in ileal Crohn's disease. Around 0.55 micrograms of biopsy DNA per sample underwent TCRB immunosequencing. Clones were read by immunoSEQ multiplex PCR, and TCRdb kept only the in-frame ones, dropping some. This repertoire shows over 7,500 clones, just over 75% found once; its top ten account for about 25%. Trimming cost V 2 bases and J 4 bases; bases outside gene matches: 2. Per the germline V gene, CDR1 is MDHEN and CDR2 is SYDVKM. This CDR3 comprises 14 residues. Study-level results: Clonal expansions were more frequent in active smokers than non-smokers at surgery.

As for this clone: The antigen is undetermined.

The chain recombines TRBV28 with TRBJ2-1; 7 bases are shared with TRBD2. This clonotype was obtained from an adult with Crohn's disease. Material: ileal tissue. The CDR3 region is CASSLRREYNEQFF. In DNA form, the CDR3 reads TGTGCCAGCAGTTTAAGGCGGGAGTACAATGAGCAGTTCTTC.